This T cell receptor (beta chain) is from a study of T cell repertoires in cytomegalovirus infection. About the research overall: A matching HLA type, together with CMV infection, was signaled by public TCR beta signatures. Study findings and constraints: CMV-specific TCR beta clonotypes restricted by HLA-C dominated the ex vivo response. Carriers of CMV and the relevant HLA type were discriminated by public TCR beta frequency.

One entry per CDR3 protein, called by TCRdb with MiXCR from the reads. This table has approximately 730,000 distinct CDR3 sequences, roughly 30% appearing once. This clonotype was seen more than once but under ten times. Its target is not known. The CDR3 has 13 amino acids. V was pared by 1 base and J by 6 bases, with 10 bases between. V usage is TRBV12-3 or TRBV12-4 and J usage is TRBJ2-7, with D hard to call. The TCR originated in a human donor in good health (CMV status not recorded). Some clones in this sample may be carry-over from other donors' samples. The specimen comprised cultured PBMCs, sampled from culture after CMV antigen stimulation. CDR3 residues: CASSLGWGGEQYF. DNA of the CDR3: TGTGCCAGCAGTTTAGGTTGGGGTGGCGAGCAGTACTTC.